This T cell receptor (beta chain) is drawn from a study of blood T cell repertoires in COVID-19. The germline V gene encodes CDR1 MNHEY and CDR2 SMNVEV (reference sequence). This CDR3 has 18 amino acids. After removal of 7 bases from V and 3 bases from J, the junction contained 19 bases not matched to a gene. This clone was detected only once. As processed by the authors: Researchers report that nucleated cell counts were estimated from reference gene primer amplification. Sequencing was performed with immunoSEQ multiplex PCR; in TCRdb, only in-frame clones are kept and a portion is missing. V, J and clone size are taken as reported in that table, and D and trimming were inferred from the DNA itself. Seen here are under 250,000 clones, around 83% observed once, and the top ten hold roughly 1.4%.

This sequence joins TRBV27 and TRBJ2-7, with 9 bases aligning to TRBD1. Sequenced: peripheral blood. The origin of this receptor is a woman between 35 and 50 years old who had recovered from COVID-19. Here the CDR3 reads CASTPRKDRGPHLYEQYF. The CDR3 nucleotides are TGTGCCAGCACCCCACGGAAGGACAGGGGCCCTCACCTCTACGAGCAGTACTTC.